A single sample is the source of the 6 T cell receptor beta chains below, sequenced in a study of T cell responses to AZD1222 COVID-19 vaccine. Data came from immunoSEQ multiplex PCR; TCRdb stores just in-frame clones and leaves some out. The table lists 80,000 or so clones, over 80% of them singletons. The specimen comprised peripheral blood, sampled on day 0 of MenACWY control vaccination. These receptors originate from an adult in good health.

V is TRBV3-1 (or the pseudogene TRBV3-2) and J is TRBJ1-2; the D gene is possibly TRBD1 (5 bases). The CDR3 covers 13 residues. Trimming took 4 bases from V and 4 from J, leaving 10 bases between them. Germline V lookup: CDR1 LGHDT, CDR2 YNNKEL (reference sequence). The CDR3 reads CASSPTGGYGYTF. For the CDR3, the DNA is TGTGCCAGCAGCCCTACGGGGGGCTATGGCTACACCTTC.

This clone was detected only once. The chain links TRBV10-3 to TRBJ2-6; 8 bases align to TRBD1. Per germline, CDR1 ENHRY and CDR2 SYGVKD. CDR3 length: 17 amino acids. Germline trimming cut 6 bases from V and 2 bases from J; bases unmatched to any gene: 9. CDR3 region: CAIRIRQGTAGANVLTF. The DNA for the CDR3 is TGTGCCATCAGGATCCGACAGGGGACGGCTGGGGCCAACGTCCTGACTTTC.

This chain connects TRBV4-3 to TRBJ1-4; D call uncertain. The germline V and J ends were trimmed by 3 bases and 8 bases, with 13 bases remaining between them. CDR3 length equals 14 residues. Per germline, CDR1 LGHNA and CDR2 YSLEER. CDR3 in DNA: TGCGCCAGCAGCCACACCCCGGGTGGGGAAAAACTGTTTTTT. Its translation is CASSHTPGGEKLFF.

The chain is built from TRBV7-3 and TRBJ2-2; D is unclear. V was trimmed by 1 base and J by 4 bases, leaving 16 bases between them. The CDR3 covers 17 residues. The V gene's germline CDR1 is SGHTA and CDR2 FQGTGA. The chain's CDR3 is CASSLSREVSSTGELFF. In DNA form, the CDR3 reads TGTGCCAGCAGCTTAAGCCGTGAGGTGTCGAGCACCGGGGAGCTGTTTTTT. The variable domain in full, completed from reference TRBV7-3 and TRBJ2-2, reads GAGVSQTPSNKVTEKGKYVELRCDPISGHTALYWYRQSLGQGPEFLIYFQGTGAADDSGLPNDRFFAVRPEGSVSTLKIQRTERGDSAVYLCASSLSREVSSTGELFFGEGSRLTVL.

J is TRBJ1-1 and V is TRBV5-1, with D unresolved. The germline V gene has CDR1 SGHRS and CDR2 YFSETQ. V lost 7 bases, J lost 1 base, and 8 bases lay in between. The CDR3 extends over 12 amino acids. The CDR3 nucleotides are TGCGCCAGCGTCGGGGAGAACACTGAAGCTTTCTTT. This encodes CASVGENTEAFF.

The chain joins TRBV6-5 to TRBJ2-1; tentatively, D is TRBD2 (6 bases). Trimming cost V 6 bases and J 2 bases, with 14 bases left between them. Germline V gene lookup returns CDR1 MNHEY and CDR2 SVGAGI. The CDR3 is 15 amino acids. The CDR3 here is CASRPPAGTYNEQFF. The CDR3 coding sequence is TGTGCCAGCAGACCCCCAGCGGGTACCTACAATGAGCAGTTCTTC.